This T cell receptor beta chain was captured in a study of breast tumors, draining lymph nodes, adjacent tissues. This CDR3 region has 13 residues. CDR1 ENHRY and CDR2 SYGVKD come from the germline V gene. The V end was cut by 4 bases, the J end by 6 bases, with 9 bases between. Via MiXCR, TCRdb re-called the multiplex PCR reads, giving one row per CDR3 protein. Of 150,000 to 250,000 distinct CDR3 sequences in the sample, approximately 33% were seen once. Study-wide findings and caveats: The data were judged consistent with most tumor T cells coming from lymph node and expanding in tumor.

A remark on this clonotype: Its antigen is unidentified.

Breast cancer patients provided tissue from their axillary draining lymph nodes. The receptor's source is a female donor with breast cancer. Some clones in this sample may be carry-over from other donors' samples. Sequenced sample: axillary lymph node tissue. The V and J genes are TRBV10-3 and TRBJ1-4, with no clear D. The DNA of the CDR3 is TGTGCCATCAGTGCCGAGGGTTATGAAAAACTGTTTTTT. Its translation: CAISAEGYEKLFF.